These 19 T cell receptor beta chains were sequenced from one sample in a study of Ad26.COV2.S vaccination and SARS-CoV-2 variants. Profiling relied on immunoSEQ multiplex PCR, and the TCRdb table lists in-frame clones only, not all of them. The sample lists some 350,000 clones; about 92% were seen once. Sequences were derived from peripheral blood, sampled after recovery from COVID-19. The receptors originated from a human donor who had recovered from COVID-19.

The CDR3 bases are TGTGCCAGCACCAGGCGGGGGTCAGCCTACGAGCAGTACTTC. This translates into CASTRRGSAYEQYF. The rearrangement joins TRBV6-5 to TRBJ2-7; 7 bases match TRBD2. The CDR3 sequence is 14 residues long. Germline-derived CDR1 and CDR2 are MNHEY and SVGAGI. V was clipped by 7 bases and J by 2 bases; unmatched bases: 8.

The chain carries TRBV19 and TRBJ1-6; a weak D match, TRBD1 (5 bases). The CDR3 has 14 amino acids. Per germline, CDR1 LNHDA and CDR2 SQIVND (reference sequence). Trimming shortened V by 3 bases and J by 2 bases, and 5 bases separated the two germline ends. CDR3 residues: CASSMDTYNSPLHF. CDR3 sequence (DNA): TGTGCCAGTAGTATGGACACCTATAATTCACCCCTCCACTTT.

The V and J genes are TRBV4-3 and TRBJ2-2; TRBD2 agrees at 12 bases. The CDR3 length is 15 residues. Germline V gene data show CDR1 as LGHNA and CDR2 as YSLEER. V dropped 5 bases and J dropped 5; count of bases not matched to a gene: 3. This CDR3 is CASSSLAGGTGELFF. CDR3 coding DNA: TGCGCCAGCAGCAGCCTAGCGGGGGGGACCGGGGAGCTGTTTTTT.

The chain employs TRBV10-3 and TRBJ1-2, with 7 bases that match TRBD1. Germline V gives CDR1 ENHRY, CDR2 SYGVKD. J gave up 5 bases and V 7 bases, and 4 bases lay outside the gene matches. The CDR3 has 12 residues. The CDR3 sequence: CAITQTGYGYTF. CDR3 in DNA: TGTGCCATCACTCAGACAGGGTATGGCTACACCTTC.

The chain couples TRBV15 to TRBJ1-3; tentative D call: TRBD1 (5 bases). The germline CDR1 and CDR2 sequences are LNHNV and YYDKDF (reference sequence). Trimming shortened V by 1 base and J by 0 bases, and 13 bases separated the two germline ends. The CDR3 has 17 amino acids. This CDR3 is CATSRAPDSHSGNTIYF. The CDR3 region has the DNA TGTGCCACCAGCAGAGCCCCCGACAGCCACTCTGGAAACACCATATATTTT.

The chain joins TRBV11-2 to TRBJ1-2, with a tentative D call TRBD1 (6 bases). Germline loops: CDR1 SGHAT, CDR2 FQNNGV. V was clipped by 6 bases and J by 4 bases, with 12 bases between them. This CDR3 contains 13 residues. The CDR3 region has the DNA TGTGCCAGCAGGACGGACAGAGGCTATGGCTACACCTTC. Protein product: CASRTDRGYGYTF.

The chain combines TRBV5-1 with TRBJ1-1; 9 positions agree with TRBD1. The germline V gene has CDR1 SGHRS and CDR2 YFSETQ. Trimming at V came to 4 bases and at J to 4 bases, leaving 17 bases not matched to a gene. The CDR3 has 18 amino acids. The CDR3 nucleotides read TGCGCCAGCAGCCGGCCCCCGGGACAGGGATCTTTTGGCACTGAAGCTTTCTTT. Its translation: CASSRPPGQGSFGTEAFF.

The CDR3 coding sequence is TGTGCCAGCAGCCAAGTGGTGACAGACTATGGCTACACCTTC. It specifies CASSQVVTDYGYTF. This chain uses TRBV3-1 (or the pseudogene TRBV3-2) with TRBJ1-2, with TRBD1 as a possible D gene (5 bases). V was cut by 1 base and J by 3 bases, with 9 bases left in between. Germline lookup yields CDR1 LGHDT and CDR2 YNNKEL (reference sequence). CDR3 length: 14 amino acids.

This rearrangement joins TRBV14 to TRBJ2-7, with D perhaps TRBD2 (6 bases). The CDR3 covers 15 residues. V shed 1 base and J shed 3 bases, with 13 bases lying between them. Germline CDR1 SGHDN, CDR2 FVKESK. CDR3 region: CASSQGLGLVYEQYF. The CDR3 nucleotides read TGTGCCAGCAGCCAAGGACTAGGTCTGGTCTACGAGCAGTACTTC.

J is TRBJ2-2 and V is TRBV10-1, with 9 bases that match TRBD2. The CDR3 consists of 15 residues. Per the germline V gene, CDR1 is WNHNN and CDR2 is SYGVQD (reference sequence). V dropped 4 bases and J dropped 3; count of bases not matched to a gene: 3. The CDR3 sequence: CASSVTSGYTGELFF. The CDR3 nucleotides read TGCGCCAGCAGTGTAACTAGCGGGTACACCGGGGAGCTGTTTTTT.

This clone appeared a single time. The chain combines TRBV5-6 with TRBJ2-7; D may be TRBD1 or TRBD2 (5 bases each). The CDR3 sequence is 16 residues long. CDR1 SGHDT and CDR2 YYEEEE come from the germline V gene. Deletions cut 1 base from V and 7 bases from J, with 21 bases between. The CDR3 region is CASSLRGAIILSEQYF. Here the CDR3 DNA reads TGTGCCAGCAGCTTGAGAGGGGCTATAATATTGTCGGAGCAGTACTTC.

The rearrangement joins TRBV6-1 to TRBJ2-3; 10 bases agree with TRBD2. V lost 3 bases to trimming and J lost 6 bases; unmatched junction nucleotides: 9. CDR1 is MNHNS and CDR2 is SASEGT in the germline V gene. The CDR3 sequence is 16 residues long. This chain's CDR3 is CASSDQAGGPGDTQYF. The CDR3 coding sequence is TGTGCCAGCAGTGATCAAGCGGGGGGGCCGGGGGATACGCAGTATTTT.

This chain links TRBV10-3 with TRBJ2-1; maybe TRBD1 (5 bases). V was pared by 2 bases and J by 9 bases, with 17 bases between. The germline CDR1 and CDR2 sequences are ENHRY and SYGVKD. The CDR3 runs 15 residues. The CDR3 bases are TGTGCCATCAGTGAGGGCAGGGAAGTTTATCGTGAGCAGTTCTTC. This sequence encodes CAISEGREVYREQFF.

CDR3 DNA: TGTGCCAGCAGCTTAGGAACAGGGGGAGTTAGCACTGAAGCTTTCTTT. Protein product: CASSLGTGGVSTEAFF. This sequence joins TRBV7-9 and TRBJ1-1, with 8 bases matching TRBD1. This CDR3 is built from 16 residues. Germline loops: CDR1 SEHNR, CDR2 FQNEAQ (reference sequence). Trimming at V came to 1 base and at J to 4 bases, leaving 8 bases not matched to a gene.

The chain couples TRBV13 to TRBJ2-3; D is perhaps TRBD1 or TRBD2 (5 bases each). The CDR3 length is 12 residues. V gave up 8 bases and J gave up 4 bases, with 10 bases separating them. CDR1 and CDR2 from the germline V gene are PRHDT and FYEKMQ (reference sequence). In nucleotides, the CDR3 is TGTGCCAGCGAACTAGGGGCAGATACGCAGTATTTT. This sequence encodes CASELGADTQYF.

This chain connects TRBV4-3 to TRBJ1-2, with 10 positions matching TRBD1. The CDR3 consists of 17 residues. Trimming took 1 base from V and 0 from J; bases not matched to a gene: 5. CDR1 and CDR2 (germline): LGHNA, YSLEER. The CDR3 DNA is TGCGCCAGCAGCCAAGGGGTAGGGACAGGGGCTAACTATGGCTACACCTTC. Translation gives CASSQGVGTGANYGYTF.

This chain connects TRBV20-1 to TRBJ1-2, with 7 bases matching TRBD1. The germline V gene encodes CDR1 DFQATT and CDR2 SNEGSKA (reference sequence). CDR3 length equals 14 residues. Trimming took 3 bases from V and 4 from J; bases not matched to a gene: 8. CDR3 amino acids: CSASPPGQSYGYTF. The CDR3 bases are TGCAGTGCTAGTCCGCCGGGACAGAGCTATGGCTACACCTTC.

The V call is TRBV5-6, the J call TRBJ2-3; D gene ambiguous. Germline V gene data show CDR1 as SGHDT and CDR2 as YYEEEE. With 2 bases removed from V and 3 bases from J, the gap between germline ends came to 4 bases. The CDR3 has 12 amino acids. CDR3: CASSFLTDTQYF. For the CDR3, the DNA is TGTGCCAGCAGCTTCTTGACAGATACGCAGTATTTT.

The V call is TRBV9, the J call TRBJ2-5; the D is unclear. CDR1 and CDR2 from the germline V gene are SGDLS and YYNGEE. V shed 0 bases and J shed 0 bases, with 6 bases lying between them. CDR3 length equals 14 residues. The CDR3 loop reads CASSVGRNQETQYF. The CDR3 DNA follows: TGTGCCAGCAGCGTAGGACGTAACCAAGAGACCCAGTACTTC.